This TCR beta chain originates from a study of T cell responses to AZD1222 COVID-19 vaccine. The repertoire was sequenced with immunoSEQ multiplex PCR; TCRdb's copy has only in-frame clones and lacks some. The sample consists of 150,000 or so clones, 86% of them appearing once. Germline V lookup: CDR1 MNHEY, CDR2 SVGAGI. Trimming cost V 0 bases and J 6 bases; bases outside gene matches: 5. The CDR3 loop spans 15 amino acids. This clonotype was obtained from an adult in good health. This chain joins TRBV6-5 and TRBJ1-3, with TRBD1 matching 7 bases. The input for sequencing was peripheral blood, taken on day 0 of AZD1222 vaccination. CDR3 loop: CASSYSWQGENTIYF. The DNA for the CDR3 is TGTGCCAGCAGTTACTCTTGGCAGGGGGAAAACACCATATATTTT.